The count of the clone carrying this TCR beta chain is one. Antigen unknown. With 0 bases clipped from V and 7 bases from J, the junction kept 4 bases outside the gene matches. Germline CDR1 LGHNA, CDR2 YNFKEQ. The CDR3 runs 16 residues. This entry is derived from a study of cytomegalovirus exposure and HLA in healthy donors. Study observations and caveats: Owing to their indistinguishability, certain V segments, notably TRBV6-2 and TRBV6-3, were excluded.

The PCR used 60 Vbeta and 13 Jbeta primers. Repertoires were generated with immunoSEQ multiplex PCR, while TCRdb's copy carries only in-frame clones and drops some. The table includes 100,000 to 150,000 clones, over 75% detected once. The sample consisted of PBMCs. The receptor's source is a man in his forties or fifties in good health and CMV-seronegative. V gene TRBV4-2 combines with J gene TRBJ1-4; TRBD1 aligns across 11 bases. CDR3 amino acids: CASSQDEGTGGEKLFF. The CDR3 nucleotides read TGTGCCAGCAGCCAAGATGAAGGGACAGGGGGTGAAAAACTGTTTTTT.